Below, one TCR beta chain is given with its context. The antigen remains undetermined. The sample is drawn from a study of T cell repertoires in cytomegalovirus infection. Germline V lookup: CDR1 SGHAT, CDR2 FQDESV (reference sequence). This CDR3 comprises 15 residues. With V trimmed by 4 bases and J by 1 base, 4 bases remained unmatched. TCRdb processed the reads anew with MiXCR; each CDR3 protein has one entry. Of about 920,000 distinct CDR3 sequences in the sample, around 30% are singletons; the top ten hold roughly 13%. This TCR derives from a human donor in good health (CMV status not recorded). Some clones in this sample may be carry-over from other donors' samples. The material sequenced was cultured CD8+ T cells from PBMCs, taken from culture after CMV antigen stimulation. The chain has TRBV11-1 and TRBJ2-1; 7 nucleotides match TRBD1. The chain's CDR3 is CASSSGQESYNEQFF. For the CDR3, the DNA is TGTGCCAGCAGCTCAGGACAGGAGTCCTACAATGAGCAGTTCTTC.